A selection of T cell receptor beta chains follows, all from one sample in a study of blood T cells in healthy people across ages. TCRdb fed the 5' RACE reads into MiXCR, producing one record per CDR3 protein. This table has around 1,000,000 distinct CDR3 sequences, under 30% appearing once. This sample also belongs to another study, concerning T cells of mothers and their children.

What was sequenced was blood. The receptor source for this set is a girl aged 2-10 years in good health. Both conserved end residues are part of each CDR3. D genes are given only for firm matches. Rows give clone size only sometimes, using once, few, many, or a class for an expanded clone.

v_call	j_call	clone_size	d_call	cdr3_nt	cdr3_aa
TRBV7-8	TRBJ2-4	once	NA	TGTGCCAGCAGCCTACCCGGGGCGAACATTCAGTACTTC	CASSLPGANIQYF
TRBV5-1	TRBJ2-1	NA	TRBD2	TGCGCCAGCAGGTTTAGCGGGAGTATAGTCAATGAGCAGTTCTTC	CASRFSGSIVNEQFF
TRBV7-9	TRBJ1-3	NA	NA	TGTGCCAGCTGGAGCACCGACTCTGGAAACACCATATATTTT	CASWSTDSGNTIYF
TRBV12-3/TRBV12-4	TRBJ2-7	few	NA	TGTGCCAGCAGTTTAAAGGCCTACGAGCAGTACTTC	CASSLKAYEQYF
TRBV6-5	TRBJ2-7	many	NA	TGTGCCAGCAGTTACTCGACAGCCTACGAGCAGTACTTC	CASSYSTAYEQYF
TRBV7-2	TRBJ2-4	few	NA	TGTGCCAGCAGCTTATTTTTTGTTGATGGAACAGAGAAAAACATTCAGTACTTC	CASSLFFVDGTEKNIQYF
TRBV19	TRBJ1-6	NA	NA	TGTGCCAGTAATCCGGGCAGAGGCGCCTATTCACCCCTCCACTTT	CASNPGRGAYSPLHF
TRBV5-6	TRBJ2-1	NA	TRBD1	TGTGCCAGCAGCTCAGAAACGCAGTGGAACAGGGGTGAGCAGTTCTTC	CASSSETQWNRGEQFF
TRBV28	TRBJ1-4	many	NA	TGTGCCAGCAGTTTCGGGCAGTCCAATGAAAAACTGTTTTTT	CASSFGQSNEKLFF
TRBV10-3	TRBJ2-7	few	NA	TGTGCCACCTCTGGGAGTCTTAGCTCCTACGAGCAGTACTTC	CATSGSLSSYEQYF
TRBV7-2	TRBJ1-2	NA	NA	TGTGCCAGCAGCTTAGTTTCAGTAGGGAACTATGGCTACACCTTC	CASSLVSVGNYGYTF
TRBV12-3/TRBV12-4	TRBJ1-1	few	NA	TGTGCCAGCAGCACCGGGACACTTTACACTGAAGCTTTCTTT	CASSTGTLYTEAFF
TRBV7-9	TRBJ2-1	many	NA	TGTGCCAGCAGCCCCCAGAACAATGAGCAGTTCTTC	CASSPQNNEQFF
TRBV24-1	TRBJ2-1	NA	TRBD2	TGTGCCACCAGTGTTTATAGCGGGAGGGGTATCGATGAGCAGTTCTTC	CATSVYSGRGIDEQFF
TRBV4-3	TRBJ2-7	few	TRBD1	TGCGCCAGCAGCCAGTCCCGAGGGGACAGTTACTACGAGCAGTACTTC	CASSQSRGDSYYEQYF
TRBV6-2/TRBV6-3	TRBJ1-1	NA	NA	TGTGCCAGCAGTTACTCGATCGGGTGGAAAAGCCCTTGGGACACTGAAGCTTTCTTT	CASSYSIGWKSPWDTEAFF
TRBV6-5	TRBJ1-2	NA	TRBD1	TGTGCCAGCAGTTCTCTTAGACAGGGATTCAGCTATGGCTACACCTTC	CASSSLRQGFSYGYTF
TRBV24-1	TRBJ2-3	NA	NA	TGTGCCACCAGTGAGACAGGAAACACAGATACGCAGTATTTT	CATSETGNTDTQYF
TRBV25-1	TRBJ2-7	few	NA	TGTGCCAGCAGTTACGGAGGCAGGGGGGAGAGGGAGCAGTACTTC	CASSYGGRGEREQYF
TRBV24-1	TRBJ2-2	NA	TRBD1	TGTGCCACCAGTGCCATATGGGAGACCCGGGACAGCTACACCGGGGAGCTGTTTTTT	CATSAIWETRDSYTGELFF
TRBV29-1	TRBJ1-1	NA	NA	TGCAGCGTCGCCCGAACCGCAGGTGAAGCTTTCTTT	CSVARTAGEAFF
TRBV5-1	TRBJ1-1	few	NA	TGCGCCAGCAAAATCGTTGACACTGAAGCTTTCTTT	CASKIVDTEAFF
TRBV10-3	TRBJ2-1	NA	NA	TGTGCCATCAGCCGCTTCAATGAGCAGTTCTTC	CAISRFNEQFF
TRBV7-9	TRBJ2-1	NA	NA	TGTGCCAGCAGCGTTCGGGACGGCTATGAGCAGTTCTTC	CASSVRDGYEQFF
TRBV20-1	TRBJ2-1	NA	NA	TGCAGTGCTAGAGCGGGCACAGAGCAGTTCTTC	CSARAGTEQFF
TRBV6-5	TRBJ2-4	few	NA	TGTGCCAGCAGTTACTCGAAGGGGAGTCACATTCAGTACTTC	CASSYSKGSHIQYF
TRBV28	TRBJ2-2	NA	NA	TGTGCCAGCAGTTTCCCTAGCCCTCACGAGGAGCTGTTTTTT	CASSFPSPHEELFF
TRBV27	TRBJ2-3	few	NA	TGTGCCAGCAGTTTATCGAGTCTTTTAACTAGCACAGATACGCAGTATTTT	CASSLSSLLTSTDTQYF
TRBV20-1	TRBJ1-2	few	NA	TGCAGTGCCGAGCGACCGGGACAATCAGTTCTCAGCCTCTACACCTTC	CSAERPGQSVLSLYTF
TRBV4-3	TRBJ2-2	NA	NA	TGCGCCAGCAGCCAAGATCAGGCGACCGGGGAGCTGTTTTTT	CASSQDQATGELFF
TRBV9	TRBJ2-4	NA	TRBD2	TGTGCCAGCAGCGTAGGGGGGGGTCCTATAAACATTCAGTACTTC	CASSVGGGPINIQYF
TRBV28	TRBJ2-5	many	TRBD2	TGTGCCAGCAGATCAATGGGACTAGCGGATGGAGAGACCCAGTACTTC	CASRSMGLADGETQYF
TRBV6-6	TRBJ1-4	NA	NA	TGTGCCAGCTTTGTACGTGAAAAACTGTTTTTT	CASFVREKLFF
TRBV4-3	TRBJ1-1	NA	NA	TGCGCCAGCAGCCAAGATAGGGGAGTCAAAACTGAAGCTTTCTTT	CASSQDRGVKTEAFF
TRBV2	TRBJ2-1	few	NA	TGTGCCAGCAGTACACTTACCGGGTCTAATGAGCAGTTCTTC	CASSTLTGSNEQFF
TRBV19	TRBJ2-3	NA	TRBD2	TGTGCTAAGCGGGGGCCCACCACAGATACGCAGTATTTT	CAKRGPTTDTQYF
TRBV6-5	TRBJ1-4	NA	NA	TGTGCCAGCAGTCCGAGGTGGGGTAATGAAAAACTGTTTTTT	CASSPRWGNEKLFF
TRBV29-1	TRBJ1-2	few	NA	TGCAGCGTTGAAAGGGCAGTCCTTAACTATGGCTACACCTTC	CSVERAVLNYGYTF
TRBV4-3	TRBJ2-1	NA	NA	TGCGCCAGCAGCCAAACTGTAATGCTTAGGGATAGGTACAATGAGCAGTTCTTC	CASSQTVMLRDRYNEQFF
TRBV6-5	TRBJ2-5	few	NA	TGTGCCAGCAGTAACCGGCCTGGGCGGGAGACCCAGTACTTC	CASSNRPGRETQYF
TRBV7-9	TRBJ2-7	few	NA	TGTGCCAGCAGCCATAAGGGCGAGCAGTACTTC	CASSHKGEQYF
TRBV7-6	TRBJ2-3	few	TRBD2	TGTGCCAGCAGCCTTGAGACTAGCGGGATGTCAGCAGATACGCAGTATTTT	CASSLETSGMSADTQYF
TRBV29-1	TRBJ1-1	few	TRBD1	TGCAGCGCATCAGAGGGGACAGCCCGGAGAGCTTTCTTT	CSASEGTARRAFF
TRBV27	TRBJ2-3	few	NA	TGTGCCAGCAGTAACCGAGGGGCAGATACGCAGTATTTT	CASSNRGADTQYF
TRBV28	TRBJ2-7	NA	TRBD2	TGTGCCAGCAGTTTCCCCAAGACTAGCGGGAGGAAGTACGAGCAGTACTTC	CASSFPKTSGRKYEQYF
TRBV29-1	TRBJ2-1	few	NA	TGCAGCGTCGGTAGGACGGAATCGCGGGTGCAGTTCTTC	CSVGRTESRVQFF
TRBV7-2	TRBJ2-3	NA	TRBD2	TGTGCCAGCAGCTTAGGGATCGGGGGGGCCACAGATACGCAGTATTTT	CASSLGIGGATDTQYF
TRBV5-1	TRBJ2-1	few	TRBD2	TGCGCCAGCAGCTTGCTTAGCGGGAACTACAATGAGCAGTTCTTC	CASSLLSGNYNEQFF
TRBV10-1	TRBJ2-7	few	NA	TGCGCCAGCAAGTCGGACGGTGGCGAGCAGTACTTC	CASKSDGGEQYF
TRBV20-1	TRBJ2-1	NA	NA	TGCAGTGCTAGCTGGACTGGCTACAATGAGCAGTTCTTC	CSASWTGYNEQFF
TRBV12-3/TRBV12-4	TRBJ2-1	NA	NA	TGTGCCAGCAGTAGGAGCAGTGAGCAGTTCTTC	CASSRSSEQFF
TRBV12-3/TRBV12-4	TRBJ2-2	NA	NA	TGTGCCAGCAGCCAGACTACTACCGGGGAGCTGTTTTTT	CASSQTTTGELFF
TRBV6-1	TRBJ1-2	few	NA	TGTGCCAGCAGTGGGGGGTCGCAGAGGCTCGGCTATGGCTACACCTTC	CASSGGSQRLGYGYTF
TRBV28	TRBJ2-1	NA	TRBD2	TGTGCCAGCAGTTCTAAGCGGGACCCTTACAATGAGCAGTTCTTC	CASSSKRDPYNEQFF
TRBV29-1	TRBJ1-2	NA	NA	TGCAGCGTCGTCCTTGAGGGGGATGGCTACACCTTC	CSVVLEGDGYTF
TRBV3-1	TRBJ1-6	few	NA	TGTGCCAGCAGCCAAGAAGGGTTCGGTAATTCACCCCTCCACTTT	CASSQEGFGNSPLHF